Presented here are 17 T cell receptor beta chains from one specimen sequenced in a study of cytomegalovirus exposure and HLA in healthy donors. PCR was performed using 60 Vbeta and 13 Jbeta primers. The data were produced by immunoSEQ multiplex PCR, yet TCRdb's version contains in-frame clones alone and is incomplete. The sample comprises roughly 100,000 clones, roughly 71% of which are singletons, and approximately 10% rests with the top ten. Sample: PBMCs. Every receptor here comes from a man aged 35 to 55 in good health and CMV-seropositive.

This clone has just a few counts. The rearrangement links TRBV6-1 to TRBJ1-3; no firm D call. V lost 8 bases and J lost 8, with 13 bases in between. Germline V gives CDR1 MNHNS, CDR2 SASEGT. There are 12 residues in the CDR3. Written as DNA, the CDR3 is TGTGCCAGCCATGTCCCCGCGGACACCATATATTTT. Protein: CASHVPADTIYF.

The rearrangement links TRBV29-1 to TRBJ1-2; D remains ambiguous. Trimming took off 6 bases at V and 8 bases at J, with 10 bases between the two ends. CDR3 length: 10 residues. Germline V CDR1 and CDR2: SQVTM, ANQGSEA. CDR3 sequence reads: CSVVREGYTF. Here the CDR3 DNA reads TGCAGCGTGGTCCGTGAGGGCTACACCTTC.

The rearrangement links TRBV9 to TRBJ1-1, with 7 nucleotides matching TRBD1. From germline, CDR1 is SGDLS and CDR2 YYNGEE. The V gene end was trimmed by 4 bases and the J gene end by 2 bases; junction bases not matched to a gene: 5. The CDR3 is 14 residues long. The chain's CDR3 is CASSKRQGNTEAFF. CDR3 bases: TGTGCCAGCAGCAAACGACAGGGAAACACTGAAGCTTTCTTT.

This chain uses TRBV19 with TRBJ2-7; maybe TRBD2 (6 bases). Germline CDR1 is LNHDA and CDR2 is SQIVND (reference sequence). The ends were cut back, 7 bases at V and 3 bases at J, with 13 bases in the middle. The CDR3 length is 13 residues. The CDR3 DNA is TGTGCCAGTAATACTCCGGGACTCTACGAGCAGTACTTC. It yields the protein CASNTPGLYEQYF.

The sample holds a few counts of this clone. J is TRBJ1-2 and V is TRBV5-1; 8 nucleotides align to TRBD1. The length of the CDR3 is 13 residues. The V gene end was trimmed by 4 bases and the J gene end by 8 bases; junction bases not matched to a gene: 7. Germline V gene lookup returns CDR1 SGHRS and CDR2 YFSETQ. The CDR3 spells CASSTTGAGGYTF. CDR3 DNA: TGCGCCAGCAGCACGACAGGGGCAGGGGGCTACACCTTC.

The chain combines TRBV19 with TRBJ2-1, with TRBD1 matching 7 bases. CDR1 LNHDA and CDR2 SQIVND come from the germline V gene (reference sequence). J gave up 9 bases and V 7 bases, and 9 bases lay outside the gene matches. This CDR3 spans 13 amino acids. In DNA form, the CDR3 reads TGTGCCAGTATCTCTAGACAGGGCGGTGAGCAGTTCTTC. Encoded protein: CASISRQGGEQFF.

J is TRBJ2-7 and V is TRBV5-4, with D perhaps TRBD2 (7 bases). V was trimmed by 3 bases and J by 1 base, leaving 14 bases between them. The CDR3 spans 15 residues. Per germline, CDR1 SGHNT and CDR2 YYREEE (reference sequence). CDR3 DNA: TGTGCCAGCAGCTACGGACTAGGGGGGTCCTACGAGCAGTACTTC. As protein: CASSYGLGGSYEQYF.

The chain combines TRBV5-1 with TRBJ1-3; D is unclear. The CDR3 has 15 residues. In germline, CDR1 is SGHRS, CDR2 YFSETQ. Trimming stripped 2 bases from V and 0 bases from J, with 9 bases between. DNA of the CDR3: TGCGCCAGCAGCTTCGCCGCGAGCTCTGGAAACACCATATATTTT. Translated, it gives CASSFAASSGNTIYF.

This rearrangement joins TRBV6-5 to TRBJ2-5, with D perhaps TRBD1 (6 bases). The CDR3 loop spans 16 amino acids. Between the trimmed V and J ends, which lost 4 bases and 5 bases, there was a span of 20 bases. Looked up from germline, CDR1 is MNHEY and CDR2 is SVGAGI. The CDR3 nucleotides read TGTGCCAGCAGTTCAACAGGGAATGGCGGCTTGGAGACCCAGTACTTC. It encodes CASSSTGNGGLETQYF.

The chain combines TRBV27 with TRBJ1-3, with 7 bases fitting TRBD1. The germline gives CDR1 MNHEY, CDR2 SMNVEV (reference sequence). This CDR3 is built from 14 residues. With 8 bases clipped from V and 5 bases from J, the junction kept 9 bases outside the gene matches. The DNA for the CDR3 is TGTGCCAGCCCTTCCAGACAGGGAAGAAACACCATATATTTT. Its translation is CASPSRQGRNTIYF.

J is TRBJ2-5 and V is TRBV5-1; TRBD2 matches at 8 bases. This CDR3 spans 15 amino acids. Germline lookup yields CDR1 SGHRS and CDR2 YFSETQ. V lost 5 bases and J lost 3; bases outside the gene matches: 9. CDR3 sequence reads: CASRTGGGGEETQYF. DNA of the CDR3: TGCGCCAGCAGGACCGGGGGGGGAGGAGAAGAGACCCAGTACTTC.

The chain couples TRBV9 to TRBJ2-5, with D possibly being TRBD1 (5 bases). The CDR3 covers 12 residues. The V end lost 3 bases, the J end lost 7 bases, and 10 bases lay between the germline ends. Germline CDR1 SGDLS, CDR2 YYNGEE. CDR3 DNA: TGTGCCAGCAGCGGGGTGCAGGGGACCCAGTACTTC. It yields the protein CASSGVQGTQYF.

The V call is TRBV19, the J call TRBJ2-1; 10 positions match TRBD1. Germline V CDR1 and CDR2: LNHDA, SQIVND (reference sequence). The trim removed 5 bases at V and 3 bases at J, leaving 1 base unmatched. CDR3 length: 14 amino acids. The CDR3 DNA reads TGTGCCAGTAGTTGGGACAGGGGCTACAATGAGCAGTTCTTC. Protein sequence: CASSWDRGYNEQFF.

This chain uses TRBV6-1 with TRBJ2-7; tentatively, D is TRBD1 (7 bases). Germline V CDR1 and CDR2: MNHNS, SASEGT. The CDR3 has 12 amino acids. V lost 3 bases and J lost 7, with 10 bases in between. The CDR3 protein is CASSEQGGEQYV. The CDR3 DNA reads TGTGCCAGCAGTGAGCAGGGGGGAGAGCAGTACGTC.

The V and J genes are TRBV28 and TRBJ1-1, with a possible D match to TRBD1 (6 bases). This CDR3 is 15 amino acids long. From germline, CDR1 is MDHEN and CDR2 SYDVKM. V lost 6 bases and J lost 0, with 14 bases in between. CDR3 residues: CASRDVQGLNTEAFF. As DNA, the CDR3 is TGTGCCAGCAGAGACGTACAGGGATTGAACACTGAAGCTTTCTTT.

The table lists this clone with a few counts. The V gene is TRBV5-4, the J gene TRBJ2-1, with 9 bases fitting TRBD2. CDR3 length equals 15 residues. From germline, CDR1 is SGHNT and CDR2 YYREEE (reference sequence). V shed 6 bases, J shed 2 bases, and the junction held 6 bases outside the gene matches. CDR3 DNA: TGTGCCAGCAAAAGGCCTAGCGGGGCCTACAATGAGCAGTTCTTC. Protein product: CASKRPSGAYNEQFF. The variable domain in full, with the rest retrieved from reference TRBV5-4 and TRBJ2-1, is ETGVTQSPTHLIKTRGQQVTLRCSSQSGHNTVSWYQQALGQGPQFIFQYYREEENGRGNFPPRFSGLQFPNYSSELNVNALELDDSALYLCASKRPSGAYNEQFFGPGTRLTVL.

The gene calls are TRBV10-1 and TRBJ2-7, with 8 positions matching TRBD1. CDR3 length: 17 amino acids. Germline V gene lookup returns CDR1 WNHNN and CDR2 SYGVQD (reference sequence). The ends lost 7 bases at V and 2 bases at J; junction bases unmatched: 16. The CDR3 reads CASTPRDRGKRTYEQYF. Here the CDR3 DNA reads TGCGCCAGCACCCCCCGCGACAGGGGAAAAAGGACCTACGAGCAGTACTTC.